This T cell receptor beta chain was sequenced for a study of OX40 agonist ivuxolimab in advanced cancers. Study-level background: The costimulatory receptor OX40 (CD134) was targeted by ivuxolimab, a fully human IgG2 agonistic monoclonal antibody. Intravenous ivuxolimab was administered to patients every 2 weeks at six dose levels: 0.01, 0.1, 0.3, 1.5, 3 and 10 mg/kg. Of the 50 to 55 patients in dose escalation, about 20 had hepatocellular carcinoma, roughly 15 had melanoma, 9 had renal cell carcinoma and 9 had head and neck cancer. The dose-escalation cohort was approximately 83% male with a mean age of roughly 60 years, ranging from roughly 20 to 80. Patients were allowed to have had prior anti-PD-1, anti-PD-L1 or anti-CTLA-4 therapy, and around 40% of the dose-escalation patients had previously received checkpoint inhibitors. Three dose-escalation patients achieved partial responses, one with hepatocellular carcinoma and two with cutaneous melanoma. The purpose of peripheral TCRbeta sequencing was to test whether ivuxolimab changed TCR sequence diversity and led to clonal T-cell expansion. The paper describes the monotherapy dose-escalation part (N ≈ 51 patients) of the phase I trial of ivuxolimab. What the authors observed across the whole study: In the 0.1-3.0 mg/kg groups, partial responders were among the patients with the lowest normalized peripheral clonal expansion, particularly in CD8+ T cells. Which antigens the clonally expanded peripheral T cells were specific for was not determined. Low levels of normalized T-cell clonal expansion were also shown by some nonresponding patients. After ivuxolimab, CD8+ T cells had more expanded clones than CD4+ T cells on average. Clonal expansion of both CD4+ and CD8+ blood T cells was observed from baseline to week 6 at doses 0.1 to 3.0 mg/kg.

This clone occurred a few times. What antigen it recognizes has not been identified. Base qualities were left out, and no much larger clone turns up one base away. The CDR3 numbers 17 residues from cysteine through phenylalanine. Left in the record is the CDR3 DNA by itself, 51 bases read in frame from the first base. As encoded in the germline V gene, CDR1 is ENHRY while CDR2 is SYGVKD. A distance of 14 bases separates the germline ends of V and J, which lose 0 bases and 0 bases respectively. The trial excluded patients who had a history of autoimmune disease or were on systemic immunosuppression. Peripheral blood for TCR sequencing was drawn from every dose cohort at baseline, at cycle 4 day 1 and at cycle 7 day 1. The samples were taken from a phase I, first-in-human, multicenter, open-label dose-escalation trial of ivuxolimab. The trial enrolled adults with locally advanced or metastatic head and neck squamous cell, hepatocellular, melanoma or renal cell carcinoma. Before TCR sequencing, CD4+ and CD8+ T cells were separately sorted from peripheral blood.

To sequence the TCRbeta CDR3 region, genomic DNA was isolated from the sorted cells. The immunoSEQ Assay was used for sequencing of TCRbeta CDR3 regions. TCRdb carries this immuneACCESS record with in-frame sequences only. Its versions omit some clonotypes, under half of them owing to an unresolved V gene in the studies checked, with the rest unexplained. The sample records 50,000 to 65,000 clones, around 88% of which are singletons. The ten most abundant clones make up 0.6% to 0.7% of the sample. The V and J segments used are TRBV10-3 and TRBJ2-5; the D gene assignment is ambiguous. This clonotype originated in an adult with an advanced solid tumor such as melanoma, head and neck, liver or kidney cancer. Sequencing used CD4+ or CD8+ T cells sorted from blood, obtained in a trial of the OX40 agonist ivuxolimab. The DNA is as follows: TGTGCCATCAGTGAGTCGCCTACCTCTGGGGACCAAGAGACCCAGTACTTC. Protein translation: CAISESPTSGDQETQYF.